Shown below are 19 T cell receptor beta chains from a single sample sequenced in a study of blood T cell repertoires in COVID-19. Sequencing used immunoSEQ multiplex PCR; TCRdb keeps in-frame clones, though not all of them. The table includes some 110,000 clones, 80% to 85% detected once. Sequenced input: peripheral blood. These receptors all stem from an older man with acute or convalescent COVID-19.

The chain couples TRBV5-6 to TRBJ1-6, with 7 nucleotides matching TRBD1. The CDR3 contains 18 residues. The V and J ends lost 1 base and 5 bases, in that order; junction bases with no gene match: 12. Germline V CDR1 and CDR2: SGHDT, YYEEEE. CDR3 in DNA: TGTGCCAGCAGCTTGAGCGTCCGCGGGACAGAAGATAATTCACCCCTCCACTTT. It translates to CASSLSVRGTEDNSPLHF.

This clone was detected a few times. In nucleotides, the CDR3 is TGTGCCAGCAGCTCGGGACAGGGGGAAGGAGATACGCAGTATTTT. This sequence encodes CASSSGQGEGDTQYF. This sequence joins TRBV5-8 and TRBJ2-3; 11 nucleotides match TRBD1. The germline CDR1 and CDR2 sequences are SGHTS and YDEGEE. The trim removed 3 bases at V and 5 bases at J, leaving 5 bases unmatched. The CDR3 covers 15 residues.

The gene calls are TRBV5-1 and TRBJ2-1, with D possibly TRBD2 on 5 matching bases. Trimming took 4 bases from V and 2 from J, leaving 19 bases between them. Germline-derived CDR1 and CDR2 are SGHRS and YFSETQ. The CDR3 length is 17 residues. CDR3 sequence reads: CASSPEAGSQTYNEQFF. CDR3 DNA sequence: TGCGCCAGCAGCCCCGAGGCGGGTAGCCAGACCTACAATGAGCAGTTCTTC.

This rearrangement joins TRBV9 to TRBJ2-1; TRBD2 aligns across 12 bases. The ends lost 5 bases at V and 3 bases at J; junction bases unmatched: 9. CDR1 and CDR2 from the germline V gene are SGDLS and YYNGEE. This CDR3 has 17 residues. CDR3 nucleotides: TGTGCCAGCAGTCCAGAAGGACTAGCGGGAATCTACAATGAGCAGTTCTTC. Its translation: CASSPEGLAGIYNEQFF.

This sequence joins TRBV29-1 and TRBJ1-2, with D possibly matching TRBD1 (6 bases). Looked up from germline, CDR1 is SQVTM and CDR2 is ANQGSEA. Trimming took off 5 bases at V and 6 bases at J, with 13 bases between the two ends. The CDR3 length is 12 residues. The CDR3 reads CSVTRGYNGYTF. CDR3 nucleotide sequence: TGCAGCGTTACCAGGGGTTATAATGGCTACACCTTC.

The J gene is TRBJ1-4, the V gene TRBV19, with 8 bases lining up with TRBD1. The CDR3 covers 14 residues. The germline gives CDR1 LNHDA, CDR2 SQIVND (reference sequence). The V gene end was trimmed by 6 bases and the J gene end by 9 bases; junction bases not matched to a gene: 9. DNA of the CDR3: TGTGCCAGTAGCGCGGGACAGGACTATCAAAAACTGTTTTTT. Protein: CASSAGQDYQKLFF.

The chain uses TRBV5-6 and TRBJ2-4, with 10 bases aligning to TRBD2. V gave up 4 bases and J gave up 1 base; unmatched junction bases: 14. The V gene's germline CDR1 is SGHDT and CDR2 YYEEEE. There are 19 residues in the CDR3. CDR3 nucleotide sequence: TGTGCCAGCAGCACCCTAGCGGGAGATTGGCTTTCGGCCAAAAACATTCAGTACTTC. Translating gives CASSTLAGDWLSAKNIQYF. Together with reference TRBV5-6 and TRBJ2-4, the CDR3 gives the full variable domain: DAGVTQSPTHLIKTRGQQVTLRCSPKSGHDTVSWYQQALGQGPQFIFQYYEEEERQRGNFPDRFSGHQFPNYSSELNVNALLLGDSALYLCASSTLAGDWLSAKNIQYFGAGTRLSVL.

The chain carries TRBV29-1 and TRBJ1-1; TRBD1 matches 7 bases. Germline V gene sequence: CDR1 SQVTM, CDR2 ANQGSEA. The CDR3 is 14 amino acids. With V trimmed by 3 bases and J by 0 bases, 4 bases remained unmatched. CDR3 in DNA: TGCAGCGTTGACTCGGGACAGATGAACACTGAAGCTTTCTTT. It yields the protein CSVDSGQMNTEAFF.

The rearrangement joins TRBV28 to TRBJ2-3; no firm D call. The germline CDR1 and CDR2 sequences are MDHEN and SYDVKM. The CDR3 is 14 amino acids. V lost 5 bases and J 4 bases, leaving 13 bases between the germline ends. The CDR3 sequence: CASSTTTKPDTQYF. DNA of the CDR3: TGTGCCAGCAGTACAACCACTAAGCCAGATACGCAGTATTTT.

DNA of the CDR3: TGTGCCAGCAGCTTAGTCCCCAGGGGTGCTGGAAACACCATATATTTT. Protein sequence: CASSLVPRGAGNTIYF. The chain couples TRBV7-8 to TRBJ1-3; D might be TRBD1 (6 bases). V was pared by 1 base and J by 2 bases, with 12 bases between. The CDR3 spans 16 residues. The V gene's germline CDR1 is SGHVS and CDR2 FQNEAQ.

For this clone: Other DNA sequences within the sample encode an identical CDR3. The chain is built from TRBV2 and TRBJ2-3; 8 bases map to TRBD2. Germline CDR1 SNHLY, CDR2 FYNNEI. V was pared by 10 bases and J by 0 bases, with 3 bases of the junction left unmatched. The CDR3 spans 13 residues. The CDR3: CATQRESTDTQYF. CDR3 nucleotides: TGTGCCACCCAGCGGGAGAGCACAGATACGCAGTATTTT.

This clone was counted a single time. V usage is TRBV5-5 and J usage is TRBJ1-3, with D unclear. Germline loops: CDR1 SGHKS, CDR2 YYEKEE (reference sequence). The CDR3 has 14 amino acids. V gave up 5 bases and J gave up 0 bases, with 9 bases separating them. CDR3 in amino acids: CASRAWSSGNTIYF. The DNA of the CDR3 is TGTGCCAGCAGGGCTTGGAGCTCTGGAAACACCATATATTTT.

The chain combines TRBV28 with TRBJ1-2; weak D call: TRBD1 (5 bases). V was cut by 2 bases and J by 4 bases, with 11 bases left in between. The CDR3 has 14 amino acids. CDR1 MDHEN and CDR2 SYDVKM come from the germline V gene. The CDR3 nucleotides read TGTGCCAGCAGTTTAGAAGGCAGGGCCTATGGCTACACCTTC. This sequence encodes CASSLEGRAYGYTF.

The V call is TRBV11-2, the J call TRBJ2-2, with D uncertain. Per the germline V gene, CDR1 is SGHAT and CDR2 is FQNNGV. Trimming removed 1 base from V and 3 bases from J, with 6 bases in between. The CDR3 has 14 residues. CDR3 DNA sequence: TGTGCCAGCAGCTTAGGCGTAGACACCGGGGAGCTGTTTTTT. Translated, it gives CASSLGVDTGELFF.

This sequence joins TRBV3-1 (or the pseudogene TRBV3-2) and TRBJ2-5; possible D gene TRBD1, 7 bases. From germline, CDR1 is LGHDT and CDR2 YNNKEL (reference sequence). The CDR3 extends over 14 amino acids. The V gene lost 0 bases and the J gene lost 7 bases, with 12 bases spanning the gap. This chain's CDR3 is CASSQEGQGGTQYF. For the CDR3, the DNA is TGTGCCAGCAGCCAAGAGGGGCAGGGGGGGACCCAGTACTTC.

The chain carries TRBV7-2 and TRBJ2-3, with D tentatively TRBD2 (6 bases). Trimming pared 5 bases from V and 0 bases from J, leaving 15 bases between. The CDR3 extends over 16 amino acids. The germline CDR1 and CDR2 sequences are SGHTA and FQGNSA. The CDR3 loop reads CASSLLLSGSTDTQYF. CDR3 nucleotide sequence: TGTGCCAGCAGCCTTCTGCTTAGCGGAAGCACAGATACGCAGTATTTT. Combining the CDR3 with reference TRBV7-2 and TRBJ2-3 gives the whole variable domain GAGVSQSPSNKVTEKGKDVELRCDPISGHTALYWYRQSLGQGLEFLIYFQGNSAPDKSGLPSDRFSAERTGGSVSTLTIQRTQQEDSAVYLCASSLLLSGSTDTQYFGPGTRLTVL.

A single count supports this clone. The CDR3 is CASRVDRGPNEKLFF. DNA of the CDR3: TGTGCCAGCAGAGTCGACAGGGGACCGAATGAAAAACTGTTTTTT. This chain uses TRBV6-5 with TRBJ1-4; 8 positions match TRBD1. Trimming at V came to 6 bases and at J to 5 bases, leaving 8 bases not matched to a gene. The germline V gene encodes CDR1 MNHEY and CDR2 SVGAGI. The CDR3 runs to 15 residues.

This clone showed up just a few times. This chain connects TRBV11-1 to TRBJ1-1; perhaps TRBD1 as D (6 bases). The CDR3 is made up of 15 amino acids. From germline, CDR1 is SGHAT and CDR2 FQDESV (reference sequence). Trimming cost V 1 base and J 4 bases, with 13 bases left between them. The CDR3 here is CASSLELGASTEAFF. For the CDR3, the DNA is TGTGCCAGCAGCTTAGAACTGGGGGCTAGCACTGAAGCTTTCTTT.

This clone came up once. The chain employs TRBV4-2 and TRBJ2-1, with D unresolved. Germline CDR1 LGHNA, CDR2 YNFKEQ. With 4 bases removed from V and 9 bases from J, the gap between germline ends came to 13 bases. This CDR3 spans 13 amino acids. CDR3 DNA: TGTGCCAGCAGCCTCTCATCCCTTAGTGAGCAGTTCTTC. This encodes CASSLSSLSEQFF.